This TCR beta chain was captured in a study of cytomegalovirus exposure and HLA in healthy donors. Overall study results and limits: In a later analysis, V- and J-gene trimming of beta chains associated with a DCLRE1C missense variant, replicated independently. Among the most significant clusters, several appeared linked to common viral pathogens in a later analysis. Owing to their indistinguishability, certain V segments, notably TRBV6-2 and TRBV6-3, were excluded. For most TCR beta V segments, an earlier analysis put the productive rate at about 87% or about 30% of the time.

This clone was found once. Its antigen is undetermined. The PCR had 60 Vbeta and 13 Jbeta primers. Measured with immunoSEQ multiplex PCR; TCRdb has only the in-frame clones, and not every one. The sample holds around 130,000 clones, roughly 79% seen once. The V end was cut by 2 bases, the J end by 4 bases, with 8 bases between. Per germline, CDR1 GTSNPN and CDR2 SVGIG (reference sequence). This CDR3 has 12 residues. V is TRBV30 and J is TRBJ1-2; tentative D call: TRBD1 (5 bases). The sequenced material came from PBMCs. The clonotype comes from a woman aged 40 to 50 in good health and CMV-seronegative. CDR3 region: CAWSPGGYGYTF. The CDR3 coding sequence is TGTGCCTGGAGTCCGGGGGGCTATGGCTACACCTTC.